This T cell receptor beta chain stems from a study of cytomegalovirus exposure and HLA in healthy donors. At the level of the study: Clustering assigned about 76% of the approximately 400 genotyped donors to the Caucasian-associated ancestry cluster.

The CDR3 is 17 residues long. CDR1 and CDR2 (germline): MDHEN, SYDVKM. J gave up 4 bases and V 6 bases, and 10 bases lay outside the gene matches. PCR employed 60 Vbeta and 13 Jbeta primers. Profiled with immunoSEQ multiplex PCR; TCRdb holds only in-frame clones, not every one. The sample has around 93,000 clones, roughly 82% seen once. The V call is TRBV28, the J call TRBJ2-2; 11 nucleotides align to TRBD2. The source material was PBMCs. This clonotype was obtained from a man aged 30 to 39 in good health and CMV-seropositive. CDR3 in amino acids: CASSSPEGLAVTGELFF. The CDR3 DNA is TGTGCCAGCAGCTCCCCAGAGGGACTAGCGGTCACCGGGGAGCTGTTTTTT.